In its sample, the clone carrying this T cell receptor (beta chain) was seen a few times. This entry is derived from a study of blood T cell repertoires in COVID-19. Study-wide background: The United States, Italy and Spain were the sources of the acute and convalescent COVID-19 samples. Sources were T cells, B-cell-depleted T cells, or PBMCs; the material itself was cDNA or gDNA.

Germline assignment: CDR1 SGHDN and CDR2 FVKESK. There are 14 residues in the CDR3. Trimming removed 4 bases from V and 4 bases from J, with 14 bases in between. The assay was immunoSEQ multiplex PCR, and TCRdb's table has in-frame clones only and misses some. The sample consists of fewer than 250,000 clones, less than 85% of them appearing once. Sequencing was performed on peripheral blood. The chain carries TRBV14 and TRBJ2-7, with unresolved D. This clonotype was obtained from a woman in her fifties or sixties with acute or convalescent COVID-19. The CDR3 DNA reads TGTGCCAGCAGCCCACGTTACCCAGCGTACGAGCAGTACTTC. It translates to CASSPRYPAYEQYF. The full variable domain, completed using reference TRBV14 and TRBJ2-7, is EAGVTQFPSHSVIEKGQTVTLRCDPISGHDNLYWYRRVMGKEIKFLLHFVKESKQDESGMPNNRFLAERTGGTYSTLKVQPAELEDSGVYFCASSPRYPAYEQYFGPGTRLTVT.